A selection of T cell receptor beta chains follows, all from one sample in a study of technical replicates of blood from several donors. Here immunoSEQ multiplex PCR was the method, and the copy in TCRdb shows in-frame clones only, minus some. The sample records tens of thousands of clones, about nine tenths being singletons. Sequenced sample: PBMCs. Source of these receptors: a human donor in good health. Some clones in this sample may be carry-over from other donors' samples. The CDR3 runs from the conserved cysteine through the conserved F or W. D genes are given only for firm matches. Some rows have no size entry. The others give once, few or many, or a class for an expanded clone.

j_call d_call clone_size v_call cdr3_aa cdr3_nt
TRBJ1-1 TRBD1 NA TRBV5-1 CASSLEDRGTTEAFF TGCGCCAGCAGCTTGGAGGACAGGGGGACCACTGAAGCTTTCTTT
TRBJ1-2 TRBD1 NA TRBV19 CASSPRDRDHGYTF TGTGCCAGTAGTCCCCGGGACAGGGACCATGGCTACACCTTC
TRBJ2-7 TRBD2 NA TRBV18 CASSLTSDSYEQYF TGTGCCAGCTCACTTACTAGCGACTCCTACGAGCAGTACTTC
TRBJ1-4 NA NA TRBV30 CAWSGGEGEKLFF TGTGCCTGGAGCGGAGGGGAGGGTGAAAAACTGTTTTTT
TRBJ2-5 NA NA TRBV4-2 CASSRASGVNQETQYF TGTGCCAGCAGCCGCGCCTCCGGAGTCAACCAAGAGACCCAGTACTTC
TRBJ2-1 TRBD2 NA TRBV4-3 CASSQSRGSSYNEQFF TGCGCCAGCAGCCAATCACGCGGGAGCTCCTACAATGAGCAGTTCTTC
TRBJ1-1 NA NA TRBV11-1 CASSFGQSAFF TGTGCCAGCAGCTTTGGACAGTCAGCTTTCTTT
TRBJ1-2 TRBD1 NA TRBV29-1 CSAETGAGYGYTF TGCAGCGCCGAGACAGGGGCAGGCTATGGCTACACCTTC
TRBJ1-1 NA once TRBV5-1 CASSAGSGNTEAFF TGCGCCAGCAGCGCGGGGTCAGGAAACACTGAAGCTTTCTTT
TRBJ1-1 TRBD1 NA TRBV4-3 CASSQGFTGDTEAFF TGCGCCAGCAGCCAAGGATTTACAGGGGATACTGAAGCTTTCTTT
TRBJ1-1 NA NA TRBV30 CAWSVVGARTEAFF TGTGCCTGGAGTGTAGTGGGGGCGCGCACTGAAGCTTTCTTT
TRBJ2-7 NA many TRBV7-8 CASSFRDSSTYEQYF TGTGCCAGCAGCTTCCGGGACTCCTCGACCTACGAGCAGTACTTC
TRBJ2-1 NA NA TRBV5-6 CASSLPGHNTNEQFF TGTGCCAGCAGCTTGCCGGGACACAACACGAATGAGCAGTTCTTC
TRBJ1-2 NA NA TRBV2 CASSEAAGEMSGYTF TGTGCCAGCAGTGAAGCGGCAGGGGAAATGTCAGGCTACACCTTC
TRBJ2-5 TRBD2 few TRBV5-6 CASSLSAAGGGTQYF TGTGCCAGCAGCTTATCCGCAGCGGGAGGGGGGACCCAGTACTTC
TRBJ2-7 TRBD1 once TRBV7-9 CASSHGQEPYEQYF TGTGCCAGCAGCCACGGACAGGAACCCTACGAGCAGTACTTC
TRBJ2-7 NA NA TRBV10-1 CASTTNRARYEEQYF TGCGCCAGCACAACTAACAGGGCCCGTTATGAAGAGCAGTACTTC
TRBJ1-2 NA NA TRBV7-8 CASSVSETADYGYTF TGTGCCAGCAGCGTGTCGGAAACTGCGGACTATGGCTACACCTTC
TRBJ2-6 NA NA TRBV10-3 CATSREANVLTF TGTGCCACCTCGCGTGAGGCCAACGTCCTGACTTTC
TRBJ2-7 TRBD2 NA TRBV7-2 CASSFLLAGDYEQYF TGTGCCAGCAGCTTCCTGCTAGCGGGAGACTACGAGCAGTACTTC
TRBJ1-1 TRBD1 NA TRBV4-3 CASSHPQGANTEAFF TGCGCCAGCAGCCACCCTCAGGGGGCGAACACTGAAGCTTTCTTT
TRBJ2-3 TRBD1 once TRBV7-9 CASSSGGDTQYF TGTGCCAGCAGCTCAGGGGGAGATACGCAGTATTTT
TRBJ1-5 NA NA TRBV7-8 CASSSGGGLNQPQHF TGTGCCAGCAGCTCCGGGGGTGGCCTCAATCAGCCCCAGCATTTT
TRBJ2-6 NA NA TRBV25-1 CASSETGFSSGANVLTF TGTGCCAGCAGTGAAACGGGATTCAGCTCTGGGGCCAACGTCCTGACTTTC
TRBJ1-1 NA few TRBV4-1 CASSQATGLDTEAFF TGCGCCAGCAGCCAAGCCACAGGGCTCGACACTGAAGCTTTCTTT
TRBJ1-2 NA NA TRBV14 CASSQLLNYGYTF TGTGCCAGCAGCCAACTACTTAACTATGGCTACACCTTC
TRBJ1-1 TRBD1 NA TRBV27 CASSLSWGQLNTEAFF TGTGCCAGCAGTTTATCCTGGGGACAGTTGAACACTGAAGCTTTCTTT
TRBJ1-1 NA once TRBV14 CASSRQGNTEAFF TGTGCCAGCAGCCGCCAGGGAAACACTGAAGCTTTCTTT
TRBJ1-2 TRBD1 NA TRBV5-1 CASSTGTGANYGYTF TGCGCCAGCAGCACCGGGACAGGAGCTAACTATGGCTACACCTTC
TRBJ1-5 NA NA TRBV19 CASSALEQPQHF TGTGCCAGTAGTGCACTAGAGCAGCCCCAGCATTTT
TRBJ1-4 NA NA TRBV5-4 CASSPQLEGPGEKLFF TGTGCCAGCAGCCCCCAGCTGGAGGGGCCAGGGGAAAAACTGTTTTTT
TRBJ1-2 NA NA TRBV7-2 CASSLGSQNYGYTF TGTGCCAGCAGCTTAGGTTCCCAGAACTATGGCTACACCTTC
TRBJ1-2 NA few TRBV6-4 CASSTGGYTF TGTGCCAGCAGTACCGGGGGCTACACCTTC
TRBJ1-1 NA NA TRBV21-1 CASSKLQPRVAEAFF TGTGCCAGCAGCAAACTCCAGCCCCGGGTCGCTGAAGCTTTCTTT
TRBJ2-7 NA NA TRBV6-5 CASSYSTASVSYEQYF TGTGCCAGCAGTTACTCGACGGCTAGCGTCTCCTACGAGCAGTACTTC
TRBJ2-5 NA NA TRBV5-8 CASSPNLGGAAQYF TGTGCCAGCAGCCCAAATTTGGGGGGTGCGGCCCAGTACTTC
TRBJ1-1 NA NA TRBV20-1 CSARPSGAF TGCAGTGCTAGGCCCTCTGGGGCTTTT
TRBJ2-7 TRBD2 NA TRBV4-2 CASSHSAEREGEQYF TGTGCCAGCAGTCATTCAGCGGAGCGGGAGGGCGAGCAGTACTTC
TRBJ2-3 NA NA TRBV30 CAWSGWEITDTQYF TGTGCCTGGAGTGGGTGGGAGATCACAGATACGCAGTATTTT
TRBJ1-2 NA NA TRBV19 CASSILQHYGYTF TGTGCCAGTAGTATCCTACAGCACTATGGCTACACCTTC
TRBJ1-2 TRBD1 NA TRBV7-2 CASTLRPGTVRGYTF TGTGCCAGCACCCTCAGGCCCGGGACAGTACGCGGCTACACCTTC
TRBJ1-1 NA NA TRBV6-1 CASSVAVRFGEAFF TGTGCCAGCAGTGTGGCAGTCCGATTTGGTGAAGCTTTCTTT
TRBJ2-1 NA NA TRBV19 CASSGHYFDEQFF TGTGCCAGTAGTGGTCACTACTTCGATGAGCAGTTCTTC
TRBJ1-3 TRBD1 NA TRBV7-9 CASSFTGGSGNTIYF TGTGCCAGCAGCTTTACAGGGGGTTCTGGAAACACCATATATTTT
TRBJ2-3 TRBD2 NA TRBV19 CASSLRGGLDTQYF TGTGCCAGTAGTCTACGGGGGGGGCTGGATACGCAGTATTTT
TRBJ2-2 NA NA TRBV4-1 CASSQEPGQGPTGELFF TGCGCCAGCAGCCAAGAGCCTGGGCAGGGCCCTACCGGGGAGCTGTTTTTT
TRBJ2-2 TRBD1 NA TRBV7-9 CASSLTGADTGELFF TGTGCCAGCAGCTTAACAGGGGCGGACACCGGGGAGCTGTTTTTT
TRBJ2-1 TRBD2 NA TRBV6-5 CASHAGGRGEQFF TGTGCCAGTCACGCGGGGGGACGAGGTGAGCAGTTCTTC
TRBJ2-7 TRBD1 NA TRBV7-2 CASSRTGRHEQYF TGTGCCAGCTCCCGGACAGGGAGACACGAGCAGTACTTC
TRBJ1-1 TRBD1 few TRBV30 CAWSGGTGSTEAFF TGTGCCTGGAGCGGGGGGACAGGGAGTACTGAAGCTTTCTTT
TRBJ2-7 NA NA TRBV7-2 CASRPGDTYEQYF TGTGCCAGCAGGCCAGGGGATACCTACGAGCAGTACTTC
TRBJ2-1 TRBD2 NA TRBV7-8 CASSRKTSGGANEQFF TGTGCCAGCAGCCGCAAGACTAGCGGGGGGGCCAATGAGCAGTTCTTC
TRBJ2-5 TRBD2 NA TRBV7-7 CASSPGLAGSQETQYF TGTGCCAGCAGCCCAGGACTAGCGGGGAGCCAAGAGACCCAGTACTTC
TRBJ1-1 NA NA TRBV9 CASSFRTDLNTEAFF TGTGCCAGCAGCTTCCGGACAGACTTGAACACTGAAGCTTTCTTT
TRBJ1-6 TRBD1 NA TRBV18 CASSSGQGALNSPLHF TGTGCCAGCTCATCGGGACAGGGGGCCCTTAATTCACCCCTCCACTTT
TRBJ1-2 NA NA TRBV14 CASSQYRAADGYTF TGTGCCAGCAGCCAGTACAGGGCCGCGGATGGCTACACCTTC
TRBJ2-2 TRBD2 NA TRBV4-3 CASSQGLAGVLGTGELFF TGCGCCAGCAGCCAAGGGCTAGCGGGAGTCTTGGGCACCGGGGAGCTGTTTTTT
TRBJ2-1 TRBD1 NA TRBV4-3 CASSPNYRGPYNEQFF TGCGCCAGCAGCCCGAACTACAGGGGGCCCTACAATGAGCAGTTCTTC
TRBJ2-3 NA NA TRBV20-1 CSANERDTQYF TGCAGTGCGAACGAGCGAGATACGCAGTATTTT
TRBJ1-1 NA NA TRBV6-1 CASSLGEVNTEAFF TGTGCCAGCAGCCTCGGGGAAGTGAACACTGAAGCTTTCTTT